The next 21 T cell receptor beta chains were all read from a single sample in a study of blood T cell repertoires in COVID-19. Libraries were prepared by immunoSEQ multiplex PCR; TCRdb keeps only in-frame clonotypes and omits some of them. The sample yields 100,000 to 150,000 clones, 60% to 85% seen once. Sequences were obtained from peripheral blood. The receptors shown here come from an older man with acute or convalescent COVID-19.

The gene calls are TRBV6-1 and TRBJ2-3; 7 positions match TRBD2. The length of the CDR3 is 17 residues. Germline-derived CDR1 and CDR2 are MNHNS and SASEGT. The ends lost 2 bases at V and 6 bases at J; junction bases unmatched: 14. DNA for the CDR3: TGTGCCAGCAGTGAAAGAGGAGCGGGGACCCTAAGGGATACGCAGTATTTT. Translating gives CASSERGAGTLRDTQYF.

The gene calls are TRBV2 and TRBJ2-7, with TRBD1 matching over 9 bases. This CDR3 contains 14 residues. The V and J ends lost 1 base and 10 bases, in that order; junction bases with no gene match: 8. Germline CDR1 and CDR2: SNHLY and FYNNEI. This CDR3 reads CASSEGGQGATQYF. The CDR3 nucleotides read TGTGCCAGCAGTGAAGGGGGACAGGGAGCTACCCAGTACTTC.

The V gene is TRBV7-2, the J gene TRBJ2-1, with D unresolved. V gave up 7 bases and J gave up 5 bases, with 6 bases separating them. The CDR3 is 11 amino acids. CDR1 and CDR2 from the germline V gene are SGHTA and FQGNSA. CDR3: CASMLNNEQFF. In DNA form, the CDR3 reads TGTGCCAGCATGTTAAACAATGAGCAGTTCTTC.

The V and J genes are TRBV9 and TRBJ1-3; tentatively, D is TRBD1 (5 bases). Germline lookup yields CDR1 SGDLS and CDR2 YYNGEE. The CDR3 length is 16 residues. V gave up 2 bases and J gave up 1 base, with 13 bases separating them. For the CDR3, the DNA is TGTGCCAGCAGCGTCAACGACAGAATATCTGGAAACACCATATATTTT. Its translation is CASSVNDRISGNTIYF.

This sequence joins TRBV6-1 and TRBJ2-1; 10 bases are shared with TRBD1. V lost 2 bases, J lost 8 bases, and 6 bases stayed unmatched. Germline assignment: CDR1 MNHNS and CDR2 SASEGT. The CDR3 contains 15 residues. The CDR3 DNA reads TGTGCCAGCAGTGAACGGGACAGGGGAACTTATGAGCAGTTCTTC. It specifies CASSERDRGTYEQFF.

V and J are TRBV5-1 and TRBJ1-4; D call uncertain. The V end lost 1 base, the J end lost 7 bases, and 5 bases lay between the germline ends. Germline CDR1 reads SGHRS; CDR2 reads YFSETQ. CDR3 length equals 12 residues. The CDR3 protein is CASSLSGEKLFF. CDR3 nucleotide sequence: TGCGCCAGCAGCTTGTCCGGTGAAAAACTGTTTTTT.

This chain joins TRBV5-6 and TRBJ1-1; D perhaps matches TRBD1 (5 bases). Trimming cost V 2 bases and J 1 base, with 15 bases left between them. The CDR3 extends over 16 amino acids. Germline CDR1 SGHDT, CDR2 YYEEEE. The CDR3 sequence: CASSLGGTTWNTEAFF. The CDR3 bases are TGTGCCAGCAGCTTAGGCGGGACGACGTGGAACACTGAAGCTTTCTTT.

This clone was recorded once. V usage is TRBV4-2 and J usage is TRBJ1-2, with 9 bases fitting TRBD1. CDR3 size: 15 residues. V lost 1 base and J lost 5; bases outside the gene matches: 5. CDR1 is LGHNA and CDR2 is YNFKEQ in the germline V gene. CDR3 residues: CASSQAGQGRYGYTF. The CDR3 DNA sequence: TGTGCCAGCAGCCAAGCGGGACAGGGACGATATGGCTACACCTTC.

This chain links TRBV7-2 with TRBJ1-4; D is undetermined. This CDR3 region has 15 residues. From germline, CDR1 is SGHTA and CDR2 FQGNSA. Trimming removed 2 bases at V and 3 bases at J, with 10 bases between. The CDR3 sequence is CASSLSVQSNEKLFF. CDR3 nucleotide sequence: TGTGCCAGCAGCTTATCCGTACAGTCTAATGAAAAACTGTTTTTT. Based on the CDR3 plus reference TRBV7-2 and TRBJ1-4, the full variable domain is GAGVSQSPSNKVTEKGKDVELRCDPISGHTALYWYRQSLGQGLEFLIYFQGNSAPDKSGLPSDRFSAERTGGSVSTLTIQRTQQEDSAVYLCASSLSVQSNEKLFFGSGTQLSVL.

As to this clone: Other DNA variants within this sample encode the same CDR3. This chain connects TRBV9 to TRBJ1-2; D is undetermined. V gave up 0 bases and J gave up 3 bases, with 9 bases separating them. The CDR3 loop spans 14 amino acids. The germline V gene has CDR1 SGDLS and CDR2 YYNGEE. The CDR3 DNA is TGTGCCAGCAGCGTAGGAGGAGGAGACTATGGCTACACCTTC. Translated: CASSVGGGDYGYTF.

The chain combines TRBV6-6 with TRBJ1-2; 7 nucleotides line up with TRBD1. V gave up 4 bases and J gave up 7 bases; unmatched junction bases: 3. Germline lookup yields CDR1 MNHNY and CDR2 SVGAGI (reference sequence). The CDR3 is 12 amino acids. As DNA, the CDR3 is TGTGCCAGCAGTTTCCACAGGGGTGGCTACACCTTC. This gives the protein CASSFHRGGYTF.

The genes are TRBV11-2 and TRBJ2-7; D may be TRBD2 (6 bases). The V gene lost 5 bases and the J gene lost 0 bases, with 11 bases spanning the gap. The CDR3 totals 14 residues. Germline V gene data show CDR1 as SGHAT and CDR2 as FQNNGV. CDR3 nucleotides: TGTGCCAGCAGCCTGCGGGGTGGCTCCTACGAGCAGTACTTC. This encodes CASSLRGGSYEQYF.

The V gene is TRBV24-1, the J gene TRBJ1-3, with 7 bases aligning to TRBD1. Germline CDR1 is KGHDR and CDR2 is SFDVKD. There are 15 residues in the CDR3. V was clipped by 0 bases and J by 4 bases; unmatched bases: 2. CDR3: CATSDLRGRGNTIYF. In nucleotides, the CDR3 is TGTGCCACCAGTGATTTGAGGGGGCGAGGAAACACCATATATTTT.

The chain joins TRBV6-2 or TRBV6-3 to TRBJ2-3; D uncertain. V was clipped by 5 bases and J by 2 bases, with 14 bases between them. Germline loops: CDR1 MNHEY, CDR2 SVGEGT. The CDR3 contains 15 residues. This chain's CDR3 is CASSTRLRVTDTQYF. CDR3 nucleotides: TGTGCCAGCAGTACCCGACTGCGCGTCACAGATACGCAGTATTTT.

The chain employs TRBV7-9 and TRBJ1-3; unclear D gene. The V gene lost 5 bases and the J gene lost 0 bases, with 11 bases spanning the gap. Germline assignment: CDR1 SEHNR and CDR2 FQNEAQ (reference sequence). There are 15 residues in the CDR3. The CDR3 sequence is CASSAYWSSGNTIYF. In DNA form, the CDR3 reads TGTGCCAGCAGCGCGTACTGGAGCTCTGGAAACACCATATATTTT.

This clone occurred a few times. The V call is TRBV5-4, the J call TRBJ1-1, with D unresolved. The CDR3 length is 15 residues. V lost 4 bases, J lost 4 bases, and 17 bases lay in between. The germline V gene encodes CDR1 SGHNT and CDR2 YYREEE (reference sequence). The CDR3 loop is CASSIRGSGPTEAFF. The CDR3 coding sequence is TGTGCCAGCAGCATCAGAGGTTCGGGTCCCACTGAAGCTTTCTTT. Complete variable domain (other parts from reference TRBV5-4 and TRBJ1-1): ETGVTQSPTHLIKTRGQQVTLRCSSQSGHNTVSWYQQALGQGPQFIFQYYREEENGRGNFPPRFSGLQFPNYSSELNVNALELDDSALYLCASSIRGSGPTEAFFGQGTRLTVV.

This clone was counted only a few times. This chain connects TRBV9 to TRBJ2-5; 13 nucleotides align to TRBD2. The CDR3 has 14 amino acids. Germline lookup yields CDR1 SGDLS and CDR2 YYNGEE. V gave up 3 bases and J gave up 13 bases; unmatched junction bases: 9. DNA of the CDR3: TGTGCCAGCAGCGCCCCGGGACTAGCGGGGCCCCGGTACTTC. The encoded protein is CASSAPGLAGPRYF.

The chain has TRBV19 and TRBJ2-7, with 8 bases identical to TRBD1. V gave up 0 bases and J gave up 2 bases; unmatched junction bases: 3. Germline assignment: CDR1 LNHDA and CDR2 SQIVND (reference sequence). The CDR3 is 15 residues long. CDR3: CASSIDPDRAYEQYF. In DNA, the CDR3 is TGTGCCAGTAGTATAGATCCGGACAGGGCCTACGAGCAGTACTTC.

V is TRBV18 and J is TRBJ1-3; 7 nucleotides align to TRBD1. V shed 3 bases, J shed 0 bases, and the junction held 8 bases outside the gene matches. Germline CDR1 and CDR2: KGHSH and LQKENI. The CDR3 consists of 17 residues. The CDR3 DNA follows: TGTGCCAGCTCACCTCAGACAGGGATTAACTCTGGAAACACCATATATTTT. It yields the protein CASSPQTGINSGNTIYF.

The rearrangement links TRBV4-3 to TRBJ1-5; a weak D match, TRBD1 (6 bases). V gave up 0 bases and J gave up 5 bases, with 17 bases separating them. The germline CDR1 and CDR2 sequences are LGHNA and YSLEER. The CDR3 is made up of 17 amino acids. The CDR3 DNA is TGCGCCAGCAGCCAAGATCTTCGGGCAGGGGAGCATCAGCCCCAGCATTTT. Its protein product is CASSQDLRAGEHQPQHF.

This chain's CDR3 is CASSYEGPPYEQYF. The CDR3 nucleotides are TGTGCCAGCAGTTATGAGGGTCCCCCCTACGAGCAGTACTTC. The chain is built from TRBV6-2 or TRBV6-3 and TRBJ2-7, with D perhaps matching TRBD2 (5 bases). Germline lookup yields CDR1 MNHEY and CDR2 SVGEGT. The germline V and J ends were trimmed by 3 bases and 2 bases, with 11 bases remaining between them. This CDR3 has 14 residues.